What follows are 10 T cell receptor beta chains derived from one specimen sequenced in a study of blood T cell repertoires in COVID-19. Assay used: immunoSEQ multiplex PCR; TCRdb lists only in-frame clones, some missing. The sample yields around 77,000 clones, approximately 90% seen once. Sequencing was performed on peripheral blood. The source is a woman aged 60-75 years with active COVID-19.

The chain's CDR3 is CASSTQGAVVSPLHF. In DNA, the CDR3 is TGCGCCAGCAGCACCCAGGGGGCAGTGGTTTCACCCCTCCACTTT. The chain recombines TRBV4-1 with TRBJ1-6; 8 bases agree with TRBD1. Trimming took 5 bases from V and 9 from J; bases not matched to a gene: 9. Looked up from germline, CDR1 is MGHRA and CDR2 is YSYEKL. This CDR3 is built from 15 residues.

The chain has TRBV27 and TRBJ2-3; TRBD2 matches 14 bases. CDR3 length equals 16 residues. The V and J ends lost 5 bases and 6 bases, in that order; junction bases with no gene match: 7. Germline V gene sequence: CDR1 MNHEY, CDR2 SMNVEV (reference sequence). The CDR3 sequence is CASSRRLAGGPDTQYF. Written as DNA, the CDR3 is TGTGCCAGCAGTCGCCGACTAGCGGGAGGGCCTGATACGCAGTATTTT.

The chain has TRBV15 and TRBJ2-1, with TRBD1 identical over 8 bases. The length of the CDR3 is 19 residues. The V segment lost 8 bases and the J segment 3 bases; nucleotides outside the gene matches: 21. Germline V gene data show CDR1 as LNHNV and CDR2 as YYDKDF (reference sequence). The CDR3 bases are TGTGCCACCGGGGCCGCCGGGACAGGCCTCCGGCAAGGCTACAATGAGCAGTTCTTC. The encoded protein is CATGAAGTGLRQGYNEQFF.

The chain is built from TRBV18 and TRBJ2-5; D unclear. The germline gives CDR1 KGHSH, CDR2 LQKENI. Trimming stripped 4 bases from V and 3 bases from J, with 3 bases between. CDR3 length: 11 amino acids. The CDR3 reads CASSLEETQYF. The CDR3 region has the DNA TGTGCCAGCTCACTAGAAGAGACCCAGTACTTC.

The gene calls are TRBV4-1 and TRBJ1-5, with 9 bases that match TRBD1. V was pared by 1 base and J by 7 bases, with 8 bases of the junction left unmatched. From germline, CDR1 is MGHRA and CDR2 YSYEKL. The CDR3 loop spans 16 amino acids. DNA of the CDR3: TGCGCCAGCAGCCAAGTACGAGGACAGGGGCGCCAGCCCCAGCATTTT. Protein: CASSQVRGQGRQPQHF.

The chain links TRBV18 to TRBJ2-3; 7 bases map to TRBD1. CDR3 length: 13 amino acids. Germline loops: CDR1 KGHSH, CDR2 LQKENI. V was clipped by 5 bases and J by 4 bases; unmatched bases: 3. CDR3 nucleotides: TGTGCCAGCTCATCTACAGGGGCAGATACGCAGTATTTT. Amino acid sequence: CASSSTGADTQYF.

The chain combines TRBV21-1 with TRBJ2-1; TRBD1 is the table's D call and was not checked against the DNA. TRBV21-1 is designated a pseudogene. The CDR3 spans 17 residues. In nucleotides, the CDR3 is TGTGCCAGCAGCAAAGGGGCTGGCCCAAGCTCCTACAATGAGCAGTTCTTC. It yields the protein CASSKGAGPSSYNEQFF.

This clone was recorded once. The rearrangement uses TRBV5-4 and TRBJ1-2, with 9 positions matching TRBD1. Germline CDR1 SGHNT, CDR2 YYREEE (reference sequence). The ends lost 3 bases at V and 5 bases at J; junction bases unmatched: 8. The CDR3 covers 15 residues. The CDR3 spells CASSSPGQGFYGYTF. CDR3 coding DNA: TGTGCCAGCAGCTCTCCGGGACAGGGCTTTTATGGCTACACCTTC. Looking up the rest from reference TRBV5-4 and TRBJ1-2 gives the full variable domain: ETGVTQSPTHLIKTRGQQVTLRCSSQSGHNTVSWYQQALGQGPQFIFQYYREEENGRGNFPPRFSGLQFPNYSSELNVNALELDDSALYLCASSSPGQGFYGYTFGSGTRLTVV.

The chain uses TRBV18 and TRBJ2-1, with 10 positions matching TRBD2. Germline V CDR1 and CDR2: KGHSH, LQKENI. V dropped 0 bases and J dropped 7; count of bases not matched to a gene: 3. This CDR3 is 15 amino acids long. CDR3 amino acids: CASSPPGTSVNEQFF. DNA for the CDR3: TGTGCCAGCTCACCACCCGGGACTAGCGTGAATGAGCAGTTCTTC.

This rearrangement joins TRBV5-1 to TRBJ2-3; 10 bases match TRBD1. CDR3 size: 15 residues. V shed 0 bases and J 5 bases; nucleotides not matched to a gene: 3. CDR1 SGHRS and CDR2 YFSETQ come from the germline V gene. Here the CDR3 DNA reads TGCGCCAGCAGCTTGGGACAGGGGGCCGTAGATACGCAGTATTTT. Translating gives CASSLGQGAVDTQYF.